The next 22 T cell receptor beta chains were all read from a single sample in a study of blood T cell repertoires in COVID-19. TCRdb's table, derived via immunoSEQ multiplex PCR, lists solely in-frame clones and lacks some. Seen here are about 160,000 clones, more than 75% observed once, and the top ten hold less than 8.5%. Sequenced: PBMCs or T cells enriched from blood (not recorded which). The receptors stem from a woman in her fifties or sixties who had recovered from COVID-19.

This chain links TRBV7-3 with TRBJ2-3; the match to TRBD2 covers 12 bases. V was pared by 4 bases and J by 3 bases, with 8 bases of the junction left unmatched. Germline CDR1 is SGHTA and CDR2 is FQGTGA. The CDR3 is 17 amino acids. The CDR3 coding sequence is TGTGCCAGCAGCTCTCATATGACTAGCGGGGGAACAGATACGCAGTATTTT. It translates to CASSSHMTSGGTDTQYF.

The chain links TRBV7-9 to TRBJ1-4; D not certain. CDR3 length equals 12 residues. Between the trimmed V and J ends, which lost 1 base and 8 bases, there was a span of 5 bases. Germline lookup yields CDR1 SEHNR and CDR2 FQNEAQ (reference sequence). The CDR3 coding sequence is TGTGCCAGCAGCTTAGTCGGGGAAAAACTGTTTTTT. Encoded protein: CASSLVGEKLFF.

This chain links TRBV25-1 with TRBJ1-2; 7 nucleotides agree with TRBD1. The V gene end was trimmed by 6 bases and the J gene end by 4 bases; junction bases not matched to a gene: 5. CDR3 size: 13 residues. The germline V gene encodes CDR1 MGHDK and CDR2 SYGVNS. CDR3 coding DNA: TGTGCCAGCAGCAGACAGGGCTTCTATGGCTACACCTTC. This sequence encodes CASSRQGFYGYTF.

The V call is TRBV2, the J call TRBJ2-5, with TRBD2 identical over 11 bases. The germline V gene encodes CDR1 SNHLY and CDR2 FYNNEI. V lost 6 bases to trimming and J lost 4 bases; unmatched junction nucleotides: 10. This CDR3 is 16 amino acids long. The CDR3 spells CASSAVLAGAGETQYF. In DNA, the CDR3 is TGTGCCAGCAGCGCCGTACTAGCGGGGGCAGGAGAGACCCAGTACTTC.

CDR3 sequence (DNA): TGTGCCGGGTACTTGGGACAGTCTAATGAAAAACTGTTTTTT. As protein: CAGYLGQSNEKLFF. The V and J genes are TRBV30 and TRBJ1-4; the match to TRBD1 covers 7 bases. This CDR3 has 14 amino acids. Germline CDR1 reads GTSNPN; CDR2 reads SVGIG (reference sequence). The ends lost 8 bases at V and 3 bases at J; junction bases unmatched: 9.

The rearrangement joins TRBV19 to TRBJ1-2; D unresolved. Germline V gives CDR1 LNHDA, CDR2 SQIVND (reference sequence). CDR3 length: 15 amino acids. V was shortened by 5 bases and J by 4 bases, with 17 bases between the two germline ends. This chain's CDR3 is CASSPSPEGTYGYTF. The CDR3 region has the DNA TGTGCCAGTAGTCCCAGCCCAGAGGGTACCTATGGCTACACCTTC.

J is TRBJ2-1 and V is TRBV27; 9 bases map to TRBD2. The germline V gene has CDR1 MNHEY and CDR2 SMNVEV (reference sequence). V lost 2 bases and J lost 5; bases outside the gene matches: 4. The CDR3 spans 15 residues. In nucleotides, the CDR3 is TGTGCCAGCAGTTTAATAGCGGGGGCCGACAATGAGCAGTTCTTC. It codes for CASSLIAGADNEQFF.

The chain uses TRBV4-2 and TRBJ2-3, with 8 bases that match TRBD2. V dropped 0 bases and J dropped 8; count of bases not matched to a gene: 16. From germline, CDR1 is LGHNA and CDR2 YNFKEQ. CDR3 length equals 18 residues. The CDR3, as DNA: TGTGCCAGCAGCCAAGAAATGTCGGCTAGCGGGTCAGGGGTTACGCAGTATTTT. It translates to CASSQEMSASGSGVTQYF.

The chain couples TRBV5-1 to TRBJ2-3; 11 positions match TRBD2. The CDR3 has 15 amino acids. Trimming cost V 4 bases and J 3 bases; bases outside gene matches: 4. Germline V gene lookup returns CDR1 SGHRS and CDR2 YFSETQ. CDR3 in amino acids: CASSPGTSGTDTQYF. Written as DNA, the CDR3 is TGCGCCAGCAGCCCCGGGACTAGCGGTACAGATACGCAGTATTTT.

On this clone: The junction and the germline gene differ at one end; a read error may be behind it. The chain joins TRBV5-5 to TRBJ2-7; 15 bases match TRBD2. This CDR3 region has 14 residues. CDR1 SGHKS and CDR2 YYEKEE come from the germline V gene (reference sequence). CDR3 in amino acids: CAGSLGLAGGEQYF. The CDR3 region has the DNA TGTGCCGGCAGCTTGGGACTAGCGGGGGGTGAGCAGTACTTC.

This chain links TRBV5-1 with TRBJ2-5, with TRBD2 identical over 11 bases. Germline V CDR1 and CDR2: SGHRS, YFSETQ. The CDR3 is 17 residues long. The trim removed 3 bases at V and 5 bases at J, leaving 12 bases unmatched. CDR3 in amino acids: CASSWETSGAPGETQYF. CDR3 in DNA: TGCGCCAGCAGCTGGGAGACTAGCGGGGCCCCCGGGGAGACCCAGTACTTC.

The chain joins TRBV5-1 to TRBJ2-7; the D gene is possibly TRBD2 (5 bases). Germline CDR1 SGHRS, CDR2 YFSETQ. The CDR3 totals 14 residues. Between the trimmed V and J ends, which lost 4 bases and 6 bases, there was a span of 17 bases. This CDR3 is CASSPAQVGSEQYF. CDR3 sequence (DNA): TGCGCCAGCAGCCCAGCCCAAGTGGGGAGCGAGCAGTACTTC.

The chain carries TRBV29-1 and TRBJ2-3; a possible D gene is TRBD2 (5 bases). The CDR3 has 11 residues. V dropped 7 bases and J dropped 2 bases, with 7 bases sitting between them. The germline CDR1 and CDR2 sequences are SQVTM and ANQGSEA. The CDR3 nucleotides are TGCAGCGGAGGGCCCACAGATACGCAGTATTTT. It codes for CSGGPTDTQYF.

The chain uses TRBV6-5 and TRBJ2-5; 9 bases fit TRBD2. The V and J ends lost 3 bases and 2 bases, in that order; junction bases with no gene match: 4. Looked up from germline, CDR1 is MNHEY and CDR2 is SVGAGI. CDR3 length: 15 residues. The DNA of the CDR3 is TGTGCCAGCAGTTATAGCGGGGGACGTCAAGAGACCCAGTACTTC. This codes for CASSYSGGRQETQYF.

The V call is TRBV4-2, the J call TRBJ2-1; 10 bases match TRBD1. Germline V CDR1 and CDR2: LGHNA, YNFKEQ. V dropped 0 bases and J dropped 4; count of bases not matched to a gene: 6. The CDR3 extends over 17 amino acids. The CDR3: CASSQDRGTGDYNEQFF. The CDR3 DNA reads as TGTGCCAGCAGCCAAGATAGGGGGACAGGGGATTACAATGAGCAGTTCTTC.

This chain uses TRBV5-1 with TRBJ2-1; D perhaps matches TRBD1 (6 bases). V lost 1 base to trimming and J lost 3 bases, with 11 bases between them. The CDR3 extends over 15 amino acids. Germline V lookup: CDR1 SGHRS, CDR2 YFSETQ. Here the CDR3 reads CASSLTPGVYNEQFF. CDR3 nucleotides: TGCGCCAGCAGCTTGACGCCAGGGGTCTACAATGAGCAGTTCTTC.

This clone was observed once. CDR3 nucleotides: TGTGCCAGCAGCTTAGTAGCCATGAACACTGAAGCTTTCTTT. Translating gives CASSLVAMNTEAFF. The V gene is TRBV11-1, the J gene TRBJ1-1; no reliable D call. Deletions cut 1 base from V and 0 bases from J, with 6 bases between. Germline lookup yields CDR1 SGHAT and CDR2 FQDESV (reference sequence). The CDR3 is made up of 14 amino acids.

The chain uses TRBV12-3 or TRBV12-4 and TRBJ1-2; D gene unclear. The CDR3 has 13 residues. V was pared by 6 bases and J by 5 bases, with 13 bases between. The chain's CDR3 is CASSRDRSYGYTF. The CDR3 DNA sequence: TGTGCCAGCAGCCGAGACCGGAGTTATGGCTACACCTTC.

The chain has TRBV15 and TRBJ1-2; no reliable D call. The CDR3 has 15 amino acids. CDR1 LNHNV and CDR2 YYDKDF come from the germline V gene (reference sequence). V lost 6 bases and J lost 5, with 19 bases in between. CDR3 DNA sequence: TGTGCCACCAGGGCCGCAATCCTCCGGGGTTATGGCTACACCTTC. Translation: CATRAAILRGYGYTF.

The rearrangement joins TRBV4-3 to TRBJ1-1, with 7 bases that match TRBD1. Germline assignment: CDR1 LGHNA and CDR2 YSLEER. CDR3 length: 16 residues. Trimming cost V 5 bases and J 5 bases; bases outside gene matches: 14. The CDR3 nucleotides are TGCGCCAGCAGCTCCGGACAGGCCATGACGAGGACTGAAGCTTTCTTT. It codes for CASSSGQAMTRTEAFF.

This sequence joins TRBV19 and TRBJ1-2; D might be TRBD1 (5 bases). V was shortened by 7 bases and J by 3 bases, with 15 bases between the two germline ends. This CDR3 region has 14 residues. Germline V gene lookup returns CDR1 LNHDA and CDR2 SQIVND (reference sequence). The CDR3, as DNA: TGTGCCAGTACCCCCCTGGGGCAGCACTATGGCTACACCTTC. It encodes CASTPLGQHYGYTF.

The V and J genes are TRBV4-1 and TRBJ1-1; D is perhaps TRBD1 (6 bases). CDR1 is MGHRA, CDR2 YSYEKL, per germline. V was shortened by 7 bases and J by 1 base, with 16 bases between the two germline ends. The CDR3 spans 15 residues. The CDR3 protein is CASKGQLIANTEAFF. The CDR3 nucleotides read TGCGCCAGCAAGGGACAACTCATCGCGAACACTGAAGCTTTCTTT.